Presented here are 15 T cell receptor beta chains from one specimen sequenced in a study of cytomegalovirus exposure and HLA in healthy donors. PCR used 60 Vbeta primers and 13 Jbeta primers. This table comes from immunoSEQ multiplex PCR, and its TCRdb copy is limited to in-frame clones, with some not included. The table includes under 130,000 clones, around two thirds detected once. Sequencing input: PBMCs. These receptors all come from a man younger than 40 in good health and CMV-seropositive.

The J gene is TRBJ1-1, the V gene TRBV29-1, with D hard to call. Germline V gene lookup returns CDR1 SQVTM and CDR2 ANQGSEA. The CDR3 loop spans 12 amino acids. Between the trimmed V and J ends, which lost 6 bases and 1 base, there was a span of 9 bases. Here the CDR3 reads CSVTTQNTEAFF. DNA for the CDR3: TGCAGCGTAACCACACAGAACACTGAAGCTTTCTTT.

The chain carries TRBV10-2 and TRBJ1-1; no reliable D call. The V gene's germline CDR1 is WSHSY and CDR2 SAAADI. The CDR3 is 12 amino acids. V was trimmed by 6 bases and J by 2 bases, leaving 7 bases between them. The CDR3 sequence is CASRGGNTEAFF. CDR3 DNA: TGCGCCAGCAGGGGAGGCAACACTGAAGCTTTCTTT.

J is TRBJ2-3 and V is TRBV10-3; 9 nucleotides agree with TRBD2. Germline trimming cut 0 bases from V and 4 bases from J; bases unmatched to any gene: 5. Germline loops: CDR1 ENHRY, CDR2 SYGVKD. CDR3 length: 16 amino acids. CDR3 sequence reads: CAISESGGGAADTQYF. Here the CDR3 DNA reads TGTGCCATCAGTGAGTCAGGCGGGGGGGCCGCAGATACGCAGTATTTT.

This chain joins TRBV27 and TRBJ1-6; no clear D. This CDR3 region has 15 residues. Trimming took off 2 bases at V and 1 base at J, with 6 bases between the two ends. Looked up from germline, CDR1 is MNHEY and CDR2 is SMNVEV (reference sequence). The DNA for the CDR3 is TGTGCCAGCAGTTTACACAGATCCTATAATTCACCCCTCCACTTT. Its protein is CASSLHRSYNSPLHF.

This clone was picked up a small number of times. The rearrangement links TRBV7-9 to TRBJ2-7; maybe TRBD1 (6 bases). Germline V lookup: CDR1 SEHNR, CDR2 FQNEAQ (reference sequence). This CDR3 comprises 15 residues. V was shortened by 6 bases and J by 1 base, with 16 bases between the two germline ends. CDR3 sequence reads: CASRQGTSKSYEQYF. In DNA, the CDR3 is TGTGCCAGCAGACAAGGGACATCTAAATCCTACGAGCAGTACTTC.

The gene calls are TRBV4-2 and TRBJ2-3; 9 nucleotides align to TRBD1. Germline loops: CDR1 LGHNA, CDR2 YNFKEQ. Losses at the gene ends were 4 bases for V and 0 bases for J; bases not matched to a gene: 2. This CDR3 is built from 15 residues. The CDR3 coding sequence is TGTGCCAGCAGCCTGGGGACAGGGAGCACAGATACGCAGTATTTT. This codes for CASSLGTGSTDTQYF.

The rearrangement uses TRBV4-1 and TRBJ2-1, with 9 positions matching TRBD2. This CDR3 comprises 15 residues. The germline CDR1 and CDR2 sequences are MGHRA and YSYEKL. V dropped 4 bases and J dropped 7; count of bases not matched to a gene: 8. CDR3 coding DNA: TGCGCCAGCAGCCGGGTAGCGGGGGCGGCGAATGAGCAGTTCTTC. Translation: CASSRVAGAANEQFF.

The chain is built from TRBV6-5 and TRBJ2-3; D is perhaps TRBD2 (6 bases). CDR1 MNHEY and CDR2 SVGAGI come from the germline V gene. This CDR3 comprises 15 residues. V was trimmed by 2 bases and J by 0 bases, leaving 9 bases between them. In DNA, the CDR3 is TGTGCCAGCAGTTACGGCGGGACTAGCACAGATACGCAGTATTTT. Its translation: CASSYGGTSTDTQYF.

In its sample, this clone was seen a few times. V is TRBV2 and J is TRBJ1-2, with D perhaps matching TRBD1 (6 bases). This CDR3 contains 13 residues. V lost 6 bases and J 5 bases, leaving 13 bases between the germline ends. CDR1 SNHLY and CDR2 FYNNEI come from the germline V gene. In DNA, the CDR3 is TGTGCCAGCAGCTCAGGGGCACGGTATGGCTACACCTTC. This gives the protein CASSSGARYGYTF. Together with reference TRBV2 and TRBJ1-2, the CDR3 gives the full variable domain: EPEVTQTPSHQVTQMGQEVILRCVPISNHLYFYWYRQILGQKVEFLVSFYNNEISEKSEIFDDQFSVERPDGSNFTLKIRSTKLEDSAMYFCASSSGARYGYTFGSGTRLTVV.

For this clone: Compared with germline, one end of the junction differs, possibly owing to a read error. V usage is TRBV5-6 and J usage is TRBJ2-5; TRBD2 aligns across 8 bases. The J call may be incorrect, as the DNA end agrees better with TRBJ2-7. Germline V CDR1 and CDR2: SGHDT, YYEEEE. The CDR3 extends over 17 amino acids. CDR3 loop: CASTLPGGGINSYEQYF. For the CDR3, the DNA is TGTGCCAGCACCTTGCCCGGGGGGGGAATAAACTCCTACGAGCAGTACTTC.

This clone has only a few counts. The same CDR3 also results from other DNA sequences found in this sample. This rearrangement joins TRBV27 to TRBJ2-3; TRBD2 aligns across 7 bases. V was clipped by 6 bases and J by 2 bases; unmatched bases: 2. This CDR3 contains 13 residues. CDR1 and CDR2 (germline): MNHEY, SMNVEV (reference sequence). The CDR3 protein is CASRSGATDTQYF. For the CDR3, the DNA is TGTGCCAGCAGGAGCGGGGCCACAGATACGCAGTATTTT.

The chain carries TRBV13 and TRBJ1-5; 7 bases agree with TRBD1. Germline CDR1 reads PRHDT; CDR2 reads FYEKMQ (reference sequence). The CDR3 is 14 residues long. V lost 4 bases to trimming and J lost 7 bases; unmatched junction nucleotides: 7. The CDR3 sequence: CASSWTARGQPQHF. The CDR3 DNA reads TGTGCCAGCAGCTGGACAGCCAGGGGGCAGCCCCAGCATTTT.

DNA of the CDR3: TGTGCCAGCTCTTTTGGACAGAGCAATCAGCCCCAGCATTTT. Protein product: CASSFGQSNQPQHF. V is TRBV18 and J is TRBJ1-5, with D possibly TRBD1 on 6 matching bases. V lost 6 bases and J 1 base, leaving 10 bases between the germline ends. Germline assignment: CDR1 KGHSH and CDR2 LQKENI. There are 14 residues in the CDR3.

The chain uses TRBV28 and TRBJ1-2, with TRBD1 matching over 7 bases. Germline lookup yields CDR1 MDHEN and CDR2 SYDVKM. V shed 6 bases and J 2 bases; nucleotides not matched to a gene: 6. The CDR3 has 14 residues. This CDR3 reads CASSSGQRNYGYTF. The CDR3 coding sequence is TGTGCCAGCAGCTCGGGACAGAGAAACTATGGCTACACCTTC.

This clone appeared a few times. The chain joins TRBV6-5 to TRBJ2-5; 10 bases are a match to TRBD2. The end of the DNA aligns better with TRBJ2-7, so the J call may be wrong. Germline assignment: CDR1 MNHEY and CDR2 SVGAGI. The CDR3 consists of 15 residues. The DNA for the CDR3 is TGTGCCAGCAATAAGCGGGGGGGCGATTCCTACGAGCAGTACTTC. It is translated as CASNKRGGDSYEQYF.